The sequence of this TCR beta chain was determined in a study of T cells in Graves' hyperthyroidism and ophthalmopathy. Study-wide findings and caveats: Ophthalmopathy onset followed model prediction by a median about six months.

Worth noting for this clonotype: Its antigen remains unidentified.

RNA transcripts were the template for amplifying TCR beta CDR3 regions. HTBI primers were the set used in a first-round RT-PCR of the TCR CDR3. TCRdb re-called the multiplex PCR reads with MiXCR, one entry per CDR3 protein. The sample gives around 440,000 distinct CDR3 sequences, approximately 14% of which show up once; almost 8% is in the top ten. V was cut by 3 bases and J by 9 bases, with 21 bases left in between. CDR1 and CDR2 from the germline V gene are DFQATT and SNEGSKA (reference sequence). The CDR3 has 15 amino acids. The sequence was obtained from a woman aged 18-35 years with Graves' hyperthyroidism. Sample: blood. The gene calls are TRBV20-1 and TRBJ2-1, with D possibly being TRBD1 or TRBD2 (6 bases each). The CDR3 loop is CSASPITGAWGEQFF. DNA of the CDR3: TGCAGTGCTAGTCCGATAACGGGGGCTTGGGGTGAGCAGTTCTTC.